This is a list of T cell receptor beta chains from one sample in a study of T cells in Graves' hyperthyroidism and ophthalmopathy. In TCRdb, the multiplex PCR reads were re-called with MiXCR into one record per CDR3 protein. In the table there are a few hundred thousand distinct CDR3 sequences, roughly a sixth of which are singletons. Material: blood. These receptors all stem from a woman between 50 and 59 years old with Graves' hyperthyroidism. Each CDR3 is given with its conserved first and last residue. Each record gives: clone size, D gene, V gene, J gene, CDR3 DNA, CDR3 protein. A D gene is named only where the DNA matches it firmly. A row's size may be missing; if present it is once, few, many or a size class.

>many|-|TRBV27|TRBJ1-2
TGTGCCAGCAGTTCAGAGGGATATTATGGCTACACCTTC
CASSSEGYYGYTF
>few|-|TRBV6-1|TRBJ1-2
TGTGCCAGCAATTCCTTAGGGCAGGGAATGGGCGGCTACACCTTC
CASNSLGQGMGGYTF
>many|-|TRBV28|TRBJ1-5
TGTGCCAGCAGTTCCCCGATCTGGCCCCAGCATTTT
CASSSPIWPQHF
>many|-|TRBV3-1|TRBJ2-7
TGTGCCAGCAGCCAAAATAACTACGAGCAGTACTTC
CASSQNNYEQYF
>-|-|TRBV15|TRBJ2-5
TGTGCCACCAGAACCCAGATCGGAGGAGAGACCCAGTACTTC
CATRTQIGGETQYF
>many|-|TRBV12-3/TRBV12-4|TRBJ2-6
TGTGCCAGCAGTGGACAAAACTCTGGGGCCAACGTCCTGACTTTC
CASSGQNSGANVLTF
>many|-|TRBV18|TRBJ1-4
TGTGCCAGCTCACCTTATGCCGGGACAACTAATGAAAAACTGTTTTTT
CASSPYAGTTNEKLFF
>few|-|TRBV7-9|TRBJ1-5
TGTGCCAGCAGCTTAGCGTCAGACAATCAGCCCCAGCATTTT
CASSLASDNQPQHF
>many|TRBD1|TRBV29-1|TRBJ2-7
TGCAGCGCCGAGACAGGGGGTTCCTACGAGCAGTACTTC
CSAETGGSYEQYF
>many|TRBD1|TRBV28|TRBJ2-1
TGTGCCAGCAGTGTGACAGGGGGCAATGAGCAGTTCTTC
CASSVTGGNEQFF
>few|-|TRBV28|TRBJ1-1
TGTGCCAGCAGTACCTGGGCGGGGCGGAACACTGAAGCTTTCTTT
CASSTWAGRNTEAFF
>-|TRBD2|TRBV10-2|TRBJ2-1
TGCGCCAGCAAGCGGACTAGCGGGAGGAGTCCCTACAATGAGCAGTTCTTC
CASKRTSGRSPYNEQFF